This T cell receptor beta chain is drawn from a study of blood T cells in healthy people across ages. Overall study results and limits: Age advanced and TCR beta diversity per million T cells fell, roughly linearly. Naive CD4+ cell counts and diversity both ran higher in long-lived than in aged donors. Using unsorted PBMCs precluded a conclusive naive versus antigen-experienced comparison.

Through a sample-barcoded 5' primer and a J-beta primer mix, a second PCR was run for roughly 6 to 12 cycles. One entry per CDR3 protein results from TCRdb running MiXCR on the 5' RACE reads. The sample includes about 650,000 distinct CDR3 sequences, 32% of them seen just once. Extractions gave at least 5 micrograms of total RNA per sample. The V end was cut by 4 bases, the J end by 6 bases, with 10 bases between. Germline CDR1 is SNHLY and CDR2 is FYNNEI. The length of the CDR3 is 13 residues. This clonotype has at least ten counts. Its antigen is not identified. The V and J genes are TRBV2 and TRBJ2-4; D perhaps matches TRBD1 (6 bases). The clonotype was recovered from a woman aged 80 or older in good health. Specimen: blood. The CDR3 bases are TGTGCCAGCAGTGTAGAGACAGGAAACATTCAGTACTTC. Amino acid sequence: CASSVETGNIQYF.